The entry that follows covers one T cell receptor beta chain sequence. The target of this receptor is not known. Base qualities are not provided; no much larger clone lies one nucleotide away. The library was generated by the immunoSEQ multiplex PCR assay. The multiplex PCR relied on a mix of 60 forward primers for TCR Vbeta segments and 13 reverse primers for TCR Jbeta segments. The CDR3 region of rearranged TCR beta genes was amplified from genomic DNA by a multiplex PCR assay. The Illumina HiSeq System was used to sequence the amplified TCR beta libraries as 87-base-pair reads. Processing in the source paper ran as follows. A later analysis tallied 80 million to 95 million unique TCR beta chains across the 550 to 850 repertoires, and about 10 million of those chains were shared by two or more donors. To remove PCR and sequencing errors, raw reads were error-corrected and collapsed into unique sequences using a nearest-neighbor algorithm that merged closely related sequences. To assign V, D and J gene segments, CDR3 sequences were aligned to IMGT reference sequences. For a sequence to be retained, at least a six-nucleotide match to both a V gene segment and a J gene segment was required. Rearrangements were called productive when the CDR3 lacked stop codons and stayed in frame with V and J; all others were non-productive. CDR3 was defined by IMGT convention, running from the second conserved V-encoded cysteine to the conserved J-encoded phenylalanine. The earlier analysis of 500 to 650 of the donors excluded any sequence lacking an unambiguous match to a single V gene segment. In an earlier analysis of roughly 500 of the donors, V segments were called functional above 56.7% productive rearrangements and were called segregating when the between-donor standard deviation exceeded 5%. To diagnose cytomegalovirus status from the catalog of TCR beta chain sequences, a statistical classification framework was built. In a later analysis, V and J genes were assigned by comparing TCR nucleotide sequences against IMGT/GENE-DB human TR gene sequences. A later analysis assigned CDR3 sequences and most-parsimonious VDJ recombination scenarios with the TCRdist pipeline. In a later analysis, each TCR beta chain was defined by its CDR3 amino acid sequence together with its V-gene family, and reads lacking a unique V-gene family were excluded. As a way to deal with suspected cross-contamination and a sequencing artifact, a later analysis dropped approximately 590 nucleotide sequences that were highly shared and had low generation probability. A later analysis calculated a clonal expansion index for each public chain from normalized within-repertoire ranks of inferred template counts. In a later analysis, generation probabilities were computed with a VDJ recombination model fitted to out-of-frame rearrangements, and the resulting probabilities were checked against IGoR. A later analysis scored TCR-TCR, TCR-HLA and TCR-CMV co-occurrence with hypergeometric tests, applying a repertoire-size bias correction to TCR pairs. A later analysis estimated false discovery rates by permuting HLA or CMV assignments 20 times. In a later analysis, co-occurring TCRs were grouped using DBSCAN, with TCRdist sequence similarity added in when clustering inside HLA-allele-positive subsets. Repertoires with fewer than 30,000 or more than 120,000 public chains were left out of co-occurrence clustering, as were about 5 repertoires with anomalous nucleotide sharing. TCRdb carries this immuneACCESS record with in-frame sequences only. Its versions omit some clonotypes, under half of them owing to an unresolved V gene in the studies checked, with the rest unexplained. V, J and clone size derive from that table, while D and trimming were established from the DNA sequence. This sample holds 110,000 to 150,000 clones; 77% were observed only once. Of the sample, roughly 3.8% falls within the top ten clones.

The cohort comprised fewer than 750 healthy bone marrow donors. At the time of sampling, all cohort members were nominally healthy, though unrecorded immune exposures were likely present. The donor tested CMV seronegative and was one of the 352 seronegative cohort members. Every donor gave a peripheral blood sample, and the peripheral blood mononuclear cells from that sample were used for TCR beta sequencing. Genomic DNA was extracted from the blood cell samples with the Qiagen DNeasy Blood Extraction Kit. The record originates from a study of cytomegalovirus exposure and HLA in healthy donors (dated by TCRdb to the late 2010s). Background for the entire study: According to an earlier analysis of several hundred of the donors, some 170 million T cells yielded over 90 million unique TCR beta sequences and around 300 Gb of sequence data. Around 320 gigabases of sequencing data and 70 million to 100 million unique TCR sequences were included in an early release covering roughly 700 HLA-typed donors. The genetic ancestry cluster associated with self-reported Caucasian donors included over 65% of the 350 to 500 genotyped donors. The study was designed to test whether signatures of past pathogen exposure could be identified by cataloging public T cell receptors. Using immunosequencing, the study profiled T cell repertoires from around 680 subjects and related those repertoires to cytomegalovirus serostatus. Besides the first cohort of roughly 640 subjects, a separate validation cohort made up of over a hundred different subjects was used. High-throughput TCR immunosequencing, statistical association of individual TCRs with disease status, and machine learning were combined to predict cytomegalovirus infection status. A later analysis re-analyzed previously published TCR beta repertoires from 650 to 800 donors and added high-resolution HLA genotyping to study TCR occurrence patterns. In the later analysis, no new phenotypic data were used to find candidate immune exposures; instead, reliance was placed on TCR beta sequences and their occurrence across donors. An earlier analysis of 587 of the donors used high-throughput TCR beta sequencing to judge whether each TCR beta V gene segment behaved as functional or pseudogenic. Donor age, sex, ethnicity and CMV serostatus were compiled together with the repertoire data. A later genetic analysis used genome-wide SNP genotypes for about 60% of the roughly 700 donors, treating that subset as a discovery cohort. All discovery cohort repertoires had been generated using a single sequencing platform. HLA typing included class I and class II loci at four-digit resolution. The number of donors typed differed by locus, with 629-630 for A, B, C, DRB1 and DQB1, roughly 550 for DQA1, 600 to 610 for DPA1, and over 400 for DPB1. About five DR-DQ haplotypes were handled as single units for association and clustering, since linkage in the cohort was strong. Across 398 genotyped donors of the cohort, an average of roughly 230,000 unique TCR beta nucleotide sequences per donor were sequenced, and approximately 19% of those sequences were non-productive.

General conclusions and limits of the study: In a later analysis, HLA-associated TCR beta chains were found to be more clonally expanded and to have lower generation probabilities than equally common non-associated chains. It was suggested by the authors that the approach could potentially be generalized to other disease states and immunological phenotypes. When HLA alleles, especially DR and DQ, strongly co-occurred, attributing TCR associations to individual alleles was difficult. The earlier analysis of 450 to 700 of the donors excluded roughly 17 rarely observed V segments, including chromosome 9 orphons, because counts were too low. HLA typing was unavailable for some donors at each locus, so association tests used only the typed subset. In both the original and validation cohorts, the classifier was reported to diagnose cytomegalovirus status with high specificity and sensitivity. A cluster of highly shared sequence variants was judged likely to represent a technical artifact of the sequencing pipeline. While some public TCRs were present in many individuals, most TCR sequences turned up only very rarely across donors. The study listed approximately 160 TCR beta chains as associated with cytomegalovirus. In a later genetic analysis, a missense DCLRE1C variant was associated with V-gene and J-gene trimming of TCR beta chains, and the association was replicated in an independent cohort. Sequencing depth was assumed to be roughly uniform across donors in the presence/absence analyses, though that assumption may not hold. According to a later analysis, TCR association rates differed among HLA loci, with DRB1 alleles showing the most associated TCRs and HLA-C alleles showing the fewest. A later analysis associated roughly 17,000 TCR beta sequences with specific HLA alleles at a false discovery rate of 0.05. Compared with the 666-donor mean, donors in an Asian-associated ancestry cluster had fewer N-insertions in productive TCRs, according to a later genetic analysis. A few of the identified cytomegalovirus-associated TCR beta chains were confirmed in vitro to be specific for cytomegalovirus antigens. Several of the top co-occurrence clusters appeared to be linked to parvovirus B19, influenza, CMV and Epstein-Barr virus, according to a later analysis. Most CMV-associated TCR beta chains appeared to be HLA-restricted in a later analysis, and the HLA associations seemed to be driven largely by CMV exposure. Correlated functional status among segregating V segments might reflect linkage disequilibrium, but an unknown experimental factor could not be ruled out. A further reported finding was that TCR beta sequences accurately predicted the HLA-A and HLA-B alleles for most subjects in the first cohort. In an earlier analysis of some 550 of the donors, most TCR beta V segments were observed in productive rearrangements about 87% or about 30% of the time, broadly matching IMGT annotations. In this cohort, only TCR beta chains were sequenced, and detectable features were limited by the absence of alpha or paired-chain data. For the cohort, immune exposure information was limited to CMV serostatus.

Sequences were obtained from PBMCs. This TCR was sampled from a male donor in good health and CMV-seronegative.

Here is the DNA: TGCGCCAGCAGCTGGGGAGGGGCCAACAATGAGCAGTTCTTC. Translated, it reads CASSWGGANNEQFF. The V gene is TRBV5-1 and the J gene is TRBJ2-1; 7 bases in between match TRBD2. Per the germline V gene, SGHRS is the CDR1 and YFSETQ is the CDR2. At the junction V is shortened by 3 bases and J by 5 bases; bases outside the gene matches: 5. CDR3 length: 14 amino acids, cysteine to phenylalanine. Only the CDR3 part of the read is kept: 42 bases, read in frame from the first base.